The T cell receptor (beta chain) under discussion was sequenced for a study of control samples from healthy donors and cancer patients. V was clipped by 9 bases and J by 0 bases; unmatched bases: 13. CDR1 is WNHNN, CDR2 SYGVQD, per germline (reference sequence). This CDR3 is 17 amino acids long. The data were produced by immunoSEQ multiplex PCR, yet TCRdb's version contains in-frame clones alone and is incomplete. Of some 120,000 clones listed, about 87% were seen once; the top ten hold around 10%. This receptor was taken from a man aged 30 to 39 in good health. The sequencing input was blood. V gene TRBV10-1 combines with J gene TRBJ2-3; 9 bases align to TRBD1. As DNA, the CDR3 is TGCGCCAGTGCCCCCGGGACAGGGCGACCTAGCACAGATACGCAGTATTTT. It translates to CASAPGTGRPSTDTQYF.